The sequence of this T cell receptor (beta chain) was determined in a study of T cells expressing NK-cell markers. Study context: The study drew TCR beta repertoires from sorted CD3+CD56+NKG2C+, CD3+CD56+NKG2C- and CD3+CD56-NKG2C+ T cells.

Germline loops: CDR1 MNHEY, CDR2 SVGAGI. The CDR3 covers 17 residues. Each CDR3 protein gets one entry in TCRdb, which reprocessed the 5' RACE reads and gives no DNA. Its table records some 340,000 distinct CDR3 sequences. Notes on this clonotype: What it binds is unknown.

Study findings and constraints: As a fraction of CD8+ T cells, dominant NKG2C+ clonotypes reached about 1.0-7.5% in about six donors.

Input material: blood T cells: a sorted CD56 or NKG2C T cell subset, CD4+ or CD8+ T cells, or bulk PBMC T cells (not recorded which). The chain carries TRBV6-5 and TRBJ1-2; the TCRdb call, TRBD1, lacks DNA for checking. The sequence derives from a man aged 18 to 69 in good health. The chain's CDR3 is CASETGQGAIGMGGYTF.